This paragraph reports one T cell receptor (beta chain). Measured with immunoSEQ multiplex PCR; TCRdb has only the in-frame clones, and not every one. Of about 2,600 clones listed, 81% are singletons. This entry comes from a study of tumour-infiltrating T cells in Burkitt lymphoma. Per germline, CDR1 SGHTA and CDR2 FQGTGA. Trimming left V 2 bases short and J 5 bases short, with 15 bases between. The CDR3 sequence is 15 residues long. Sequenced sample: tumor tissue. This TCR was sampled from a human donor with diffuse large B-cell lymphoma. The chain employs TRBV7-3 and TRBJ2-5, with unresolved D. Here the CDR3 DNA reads TGTGCCAGCAGCTTACGCGGAGATATGCTGGAGACCCAGTACTTC. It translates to CASSLRGDMLETQYF.